One and the same sample provided the 10 T cell receptor beta chains below, sequenced in a study of blood T cell repertoires in COVID-19. Sequencing was performed with immunoSEQ multiplex PCR; in TCRdb, only in-frame clones are kept and a portion is missing. The sample shows 200,000 to 250,000 clones, 83% of them seen only once. The sample consisted of peripheral blood. The receptor set was obtained from a human donor in a cohort sampled during active COVID-19.

This clone has just a few counts. V is TRBV3-1 (or the pseudogene TRBV3-2) and J is TRBJ2-4, with 7 nucleotides matching TRBD2. Germline CDR1 is LGHDT and CDR2 is YNNKEL (reference sequence). The CDR3 contains 14 residues. With V trimmed by 4 bases and J by 7 bases, 7 bases remained unmatched. CDR3 region: CASSLRHGGNIQYF. Written as DNA, the CDR3 is TGTGCCAGCAGCCTCCGACACGGGGGGAACATTCAGTACTTC.

The gene calls are TRBV2 and TRBJ1-2; D is perhaps TRBD1 (6 bases). Germline assignment: CDR1 SNHLY and CDR2 FYNNEI. The CDR3 covers 17 residues. V was clipped by 6 bases and J by 4 bases, with 24 bases between them. In DNA, the CDR3 is TGTGCCAGCAGAGAGGATCTAGCAGGGGAATTTAGCTATGGCTACACCTTC. Translated, it gives CASREDLAGEFSYGYTF.

The rearrangement joins TRBV19 to TRBJ2-1; D gene unclear. The CDR3 is 15 residues long. V was clipped by 2 bases and J by 4 bases, with 12 bases between them. Per the germline V gene, CDR1 is LNHDA and CDR2 is SQIVND (reference sequence). The DNA of the CDR3 is TGTGCCAGTAGTATACTGGGTACGACTTACAATGAGCAGTTCTTC. Translating it yields CASSILGTTYNEQFF. Based on the CDR3 plus reference TRBV19 and TRBJ2-1, the full variable domain is DGGITQSPKYLFRKEGQNVTLSCEQNLNHDAMYWYRQDPGQGLRLIYYSQIVNDFQKGDIAEGYSVSREKKESFPLTVTSAQKNPTAFYLCASSILGTTYNEQFFGPGTRLTVL.

The gene calls are TRBV5-1 and TRBJ1-4; TRBD1 matches at 9 bases. Per the germline V gene, CDR1 is SGHRS and CDR2 is YFSETQ. CDR3 length equals 16 residues. V was clipped by 4 bases and J by 1 base; unmatched bases: 5. Here the CDR3 DNA reads TGCGCCAGCAGCCCCGGGACAGGGATAACTAATGAAAAACTGTTTTTT. Protein sequence: CASSPGTGITNEKLFF.

This sequence joins TRBV27 and TRBJ2-3, with D perhaps TRBD2 (5 bases). The CDR3 totals 12 residues. The germline gives CDR1 MNHEY, CDR2 SMNVEV (reference sequence). Deletions cut 5 bases from V and 4 bases from J, with 7 bases between. The CDR3 loop reads CASSTRADTQYF. CDR3 in DNA: TGTGCCAGCAGTACTAGAGCAGATACGCAGTATTTT.

The chain uses TRBV28 and TRBJ2-5, with unresolved D. Trimming left V 4 bases short and J 5 bases short, with 11 bases between. This CDR3 comprises 13 residues. Germline V gene data show CDR1 as MDHEN and CDR2 as SYDVKM. In nucleotides, the CDR3 is TGTGCCAGCAGTTCCTTTCTCGGGGAGACCCAGTACTTC. As protein: CASSSFLGETQYF.

In its sample, this clone was seen a few times. This chain links TRBV27 with TRBJ1-6, with D hard to call. Between the trimmed V and J ends, which lost 6 bases and 0 bases, there was a span of 9 bases. The V gene's germline CDR1 is MNHEY and CDR2 SMNVEV (reference sequence). The CDR3 is 15 amino acids. CDR3 loop: CASSHSSSYNSPLHF. DNA of the CDR3: TGTGCCAGCAGCCACAGCAGCTCCTATAATTCACCCCTCCACTTT.

The chain recombines TRBV12-3 or TRBV12-4 with TRBJ1-6; D is perhaps TRBD1 (5 bases). The germline V and J ends were trimmed by 6 bases and 8 bases, with 11 bases remaining between them. This CDR3 is 13 amino acids long. CDR3 sequence (DNA): TGTGCCAGCAGCTATTTAGGGGATTCACCCCTCCACTTT. As protein: CASSYLGDSPLHF.

This rearrangement joins TRBV7-2 to TRBJ2-1, with 12 bases that match TRBD2. J was trimmed by 8 bases and V by 4 bases; bases with no gene match: 9. The CDR3 sequence is 16 residues long. Germline V CDR1 and CDR2: SGHTA, FQGNSA. CDR3 nucleotide sequence: TGTGCCAGCAGCTCCCGGACTAGCGGGGTAGCAGATGAGCAGTTCTTC. This codes for CASSSRTSGVADEQFF.

J is TRBJ1-4 and V is TRBV21-1; the table's D gene call, TRBD1, was not cross checked with the DNA. TRBV21-1 is assigned pseudogene status. This CDR3 has 15 residues. The CDR3 region has the DNA TGTGCCAGCACCTCGGTGGGGGCGTTAAACGAAAAACTGTTTTTT. The encoded protein is CASTSVGALNEKLFF.